Sequencing of this T cell receptor (beta chain) was carried out in a study of cytomegalovirus exposure and HLA in healthy donors. This CDR3 is built from 18 residues. The ends lost 2 bases at V and 0 bases at J; junction bases unmatched: 6. The germline CDR1 and CDR2 sequences are SGHAT and FQNNGV. The study ran its PCR with 60 Vbeta and 13 Jbeta primers. Sequencing was performed with immunoSEQ multiplex PCR; in TCRdb, only in-frame clones are kept and a portion is missing. Among around 170,000 clones listed, roughly 80% were seen once. Study-wide findings and caveats: Presence/absence analysis assumed near-uniform sequencing depth across donors. Cytomegalovirus status, reportedly, was diagnosed with high specificity and sensitivity by the classifier.

Regarding this clone: Its specificity is not known.

V usage is TRBV11-2 and J usage is TRBJ2-4; 11 nucleotides agree with TRBD1. Sequencing was carried out using PBMCs. This TCR was recovered from a middle-aged man in good health and CMV-seropositive. CDR3 nucleotide sequence: TGTGCCAGCAGCTTACGCTGGACAGGGGGCCAAGCCAAAAACATTCAGTACTTC. Translation gives CASSLRWTGGQAKNIQYF.